These T cell receptor beta chains were read from a single sample in a study of blood T cell repertoires in COVID-19. Some clones are missing from TCRdb's copy, which holds only in-frame ones; the method was immunoSEQ multiplex PCR. In the table there are approximately 190,000 clones, approximately 86% of which are singletons. Sequences were obtained from PBMCs or T cells enriched from blood (not recorded which). These receptors were collected from a woman aged 55 to 70 with acute COVID-19. Both conserved end residues are part of each CDR3. Fields, in order: V gene, D gene, clone size, J gene, CDR3 protein, CDR3 DNA. The D gene is left open where the match is weak. Size values are once, few and many counts, or a class for expanded clones, and some rows have none.

TRBV6-1,-,-,TRBJ2-7,CASSELNRDYEQYF,TGTGCCAGCAGTGAACTAAACAGGGACTACGAGCAGTACTTC
TRBV9,-,-,TRBJ2-5,CASSVADSSRGETQYF,TGTGCCAGCAGCGTAGCGGACTCCTCTCGTGGGGAGACCCAGTACTTC
TRBV7-6,TRBD1,-,TRBJ2-1,CASSLAGGQGYEQFF,TGTGCCAGCAGCTTAGCAGGGGGACAGGGGTATGAGCAGTTCTTC
TRBV4-1,-,-,TRBJ2-6,CASSQVGLLYSGANVLTF,TGCGCCAGCAGCCAGGTCGGACTCCTGTACTCTGGGGCCAACGTCCTGACTTTC
TRBV6-1,-,once,TRBJ1-3,CASCKGGNSGNTIYF,TGTGCCAGCTGTAAGGGCGGGAACTCTGGAAACACCATATATTTT
TRBV9,-,-,TRBJ2-2,CASSASTIPTGELFF,TGTGCCAGCAGCGCCTCAACTATCCCCACCGGGGAGCTGTTTTTT
TRBV11-2,TRBD2,-,TRBJ2-3,CASSRPGLEVGMATQYF,TGTGCCAGCAGCCGTCCGGGACTAGAGGTGGGGATGGCTACGCAGTATTTT
TRBV6-5,TRBD1,-,TRBJ2-7,CASTRDRGDSYEQYF,TGTGCCAGCACCAGGGACAGGGGAGACTCCTACGAGCAGTACTTC
TRBV6-2/TRBV6-3,-,-,TRBJ1-1,CASSPLDKNTEAFF,TGTGCCAGCAGCCCATTGGACAAGAACACTGAAGCTTTCTTT
TRBV11-3,TRBD1,-,TRBJ1-6,CASSARGGADSPLHF,TGTGCCAGCAGCGCTCGAGGGGGCGCGGATTCACCCCTCCACTTT
TRBV3-1/TRBV3-2,TRBD1,few,TRBJ1-4,CASSLTGGEEKLFF,TGTGCCAGCAGCCTTACAGGGGGCGAGGAAAAACTGTTTTTT